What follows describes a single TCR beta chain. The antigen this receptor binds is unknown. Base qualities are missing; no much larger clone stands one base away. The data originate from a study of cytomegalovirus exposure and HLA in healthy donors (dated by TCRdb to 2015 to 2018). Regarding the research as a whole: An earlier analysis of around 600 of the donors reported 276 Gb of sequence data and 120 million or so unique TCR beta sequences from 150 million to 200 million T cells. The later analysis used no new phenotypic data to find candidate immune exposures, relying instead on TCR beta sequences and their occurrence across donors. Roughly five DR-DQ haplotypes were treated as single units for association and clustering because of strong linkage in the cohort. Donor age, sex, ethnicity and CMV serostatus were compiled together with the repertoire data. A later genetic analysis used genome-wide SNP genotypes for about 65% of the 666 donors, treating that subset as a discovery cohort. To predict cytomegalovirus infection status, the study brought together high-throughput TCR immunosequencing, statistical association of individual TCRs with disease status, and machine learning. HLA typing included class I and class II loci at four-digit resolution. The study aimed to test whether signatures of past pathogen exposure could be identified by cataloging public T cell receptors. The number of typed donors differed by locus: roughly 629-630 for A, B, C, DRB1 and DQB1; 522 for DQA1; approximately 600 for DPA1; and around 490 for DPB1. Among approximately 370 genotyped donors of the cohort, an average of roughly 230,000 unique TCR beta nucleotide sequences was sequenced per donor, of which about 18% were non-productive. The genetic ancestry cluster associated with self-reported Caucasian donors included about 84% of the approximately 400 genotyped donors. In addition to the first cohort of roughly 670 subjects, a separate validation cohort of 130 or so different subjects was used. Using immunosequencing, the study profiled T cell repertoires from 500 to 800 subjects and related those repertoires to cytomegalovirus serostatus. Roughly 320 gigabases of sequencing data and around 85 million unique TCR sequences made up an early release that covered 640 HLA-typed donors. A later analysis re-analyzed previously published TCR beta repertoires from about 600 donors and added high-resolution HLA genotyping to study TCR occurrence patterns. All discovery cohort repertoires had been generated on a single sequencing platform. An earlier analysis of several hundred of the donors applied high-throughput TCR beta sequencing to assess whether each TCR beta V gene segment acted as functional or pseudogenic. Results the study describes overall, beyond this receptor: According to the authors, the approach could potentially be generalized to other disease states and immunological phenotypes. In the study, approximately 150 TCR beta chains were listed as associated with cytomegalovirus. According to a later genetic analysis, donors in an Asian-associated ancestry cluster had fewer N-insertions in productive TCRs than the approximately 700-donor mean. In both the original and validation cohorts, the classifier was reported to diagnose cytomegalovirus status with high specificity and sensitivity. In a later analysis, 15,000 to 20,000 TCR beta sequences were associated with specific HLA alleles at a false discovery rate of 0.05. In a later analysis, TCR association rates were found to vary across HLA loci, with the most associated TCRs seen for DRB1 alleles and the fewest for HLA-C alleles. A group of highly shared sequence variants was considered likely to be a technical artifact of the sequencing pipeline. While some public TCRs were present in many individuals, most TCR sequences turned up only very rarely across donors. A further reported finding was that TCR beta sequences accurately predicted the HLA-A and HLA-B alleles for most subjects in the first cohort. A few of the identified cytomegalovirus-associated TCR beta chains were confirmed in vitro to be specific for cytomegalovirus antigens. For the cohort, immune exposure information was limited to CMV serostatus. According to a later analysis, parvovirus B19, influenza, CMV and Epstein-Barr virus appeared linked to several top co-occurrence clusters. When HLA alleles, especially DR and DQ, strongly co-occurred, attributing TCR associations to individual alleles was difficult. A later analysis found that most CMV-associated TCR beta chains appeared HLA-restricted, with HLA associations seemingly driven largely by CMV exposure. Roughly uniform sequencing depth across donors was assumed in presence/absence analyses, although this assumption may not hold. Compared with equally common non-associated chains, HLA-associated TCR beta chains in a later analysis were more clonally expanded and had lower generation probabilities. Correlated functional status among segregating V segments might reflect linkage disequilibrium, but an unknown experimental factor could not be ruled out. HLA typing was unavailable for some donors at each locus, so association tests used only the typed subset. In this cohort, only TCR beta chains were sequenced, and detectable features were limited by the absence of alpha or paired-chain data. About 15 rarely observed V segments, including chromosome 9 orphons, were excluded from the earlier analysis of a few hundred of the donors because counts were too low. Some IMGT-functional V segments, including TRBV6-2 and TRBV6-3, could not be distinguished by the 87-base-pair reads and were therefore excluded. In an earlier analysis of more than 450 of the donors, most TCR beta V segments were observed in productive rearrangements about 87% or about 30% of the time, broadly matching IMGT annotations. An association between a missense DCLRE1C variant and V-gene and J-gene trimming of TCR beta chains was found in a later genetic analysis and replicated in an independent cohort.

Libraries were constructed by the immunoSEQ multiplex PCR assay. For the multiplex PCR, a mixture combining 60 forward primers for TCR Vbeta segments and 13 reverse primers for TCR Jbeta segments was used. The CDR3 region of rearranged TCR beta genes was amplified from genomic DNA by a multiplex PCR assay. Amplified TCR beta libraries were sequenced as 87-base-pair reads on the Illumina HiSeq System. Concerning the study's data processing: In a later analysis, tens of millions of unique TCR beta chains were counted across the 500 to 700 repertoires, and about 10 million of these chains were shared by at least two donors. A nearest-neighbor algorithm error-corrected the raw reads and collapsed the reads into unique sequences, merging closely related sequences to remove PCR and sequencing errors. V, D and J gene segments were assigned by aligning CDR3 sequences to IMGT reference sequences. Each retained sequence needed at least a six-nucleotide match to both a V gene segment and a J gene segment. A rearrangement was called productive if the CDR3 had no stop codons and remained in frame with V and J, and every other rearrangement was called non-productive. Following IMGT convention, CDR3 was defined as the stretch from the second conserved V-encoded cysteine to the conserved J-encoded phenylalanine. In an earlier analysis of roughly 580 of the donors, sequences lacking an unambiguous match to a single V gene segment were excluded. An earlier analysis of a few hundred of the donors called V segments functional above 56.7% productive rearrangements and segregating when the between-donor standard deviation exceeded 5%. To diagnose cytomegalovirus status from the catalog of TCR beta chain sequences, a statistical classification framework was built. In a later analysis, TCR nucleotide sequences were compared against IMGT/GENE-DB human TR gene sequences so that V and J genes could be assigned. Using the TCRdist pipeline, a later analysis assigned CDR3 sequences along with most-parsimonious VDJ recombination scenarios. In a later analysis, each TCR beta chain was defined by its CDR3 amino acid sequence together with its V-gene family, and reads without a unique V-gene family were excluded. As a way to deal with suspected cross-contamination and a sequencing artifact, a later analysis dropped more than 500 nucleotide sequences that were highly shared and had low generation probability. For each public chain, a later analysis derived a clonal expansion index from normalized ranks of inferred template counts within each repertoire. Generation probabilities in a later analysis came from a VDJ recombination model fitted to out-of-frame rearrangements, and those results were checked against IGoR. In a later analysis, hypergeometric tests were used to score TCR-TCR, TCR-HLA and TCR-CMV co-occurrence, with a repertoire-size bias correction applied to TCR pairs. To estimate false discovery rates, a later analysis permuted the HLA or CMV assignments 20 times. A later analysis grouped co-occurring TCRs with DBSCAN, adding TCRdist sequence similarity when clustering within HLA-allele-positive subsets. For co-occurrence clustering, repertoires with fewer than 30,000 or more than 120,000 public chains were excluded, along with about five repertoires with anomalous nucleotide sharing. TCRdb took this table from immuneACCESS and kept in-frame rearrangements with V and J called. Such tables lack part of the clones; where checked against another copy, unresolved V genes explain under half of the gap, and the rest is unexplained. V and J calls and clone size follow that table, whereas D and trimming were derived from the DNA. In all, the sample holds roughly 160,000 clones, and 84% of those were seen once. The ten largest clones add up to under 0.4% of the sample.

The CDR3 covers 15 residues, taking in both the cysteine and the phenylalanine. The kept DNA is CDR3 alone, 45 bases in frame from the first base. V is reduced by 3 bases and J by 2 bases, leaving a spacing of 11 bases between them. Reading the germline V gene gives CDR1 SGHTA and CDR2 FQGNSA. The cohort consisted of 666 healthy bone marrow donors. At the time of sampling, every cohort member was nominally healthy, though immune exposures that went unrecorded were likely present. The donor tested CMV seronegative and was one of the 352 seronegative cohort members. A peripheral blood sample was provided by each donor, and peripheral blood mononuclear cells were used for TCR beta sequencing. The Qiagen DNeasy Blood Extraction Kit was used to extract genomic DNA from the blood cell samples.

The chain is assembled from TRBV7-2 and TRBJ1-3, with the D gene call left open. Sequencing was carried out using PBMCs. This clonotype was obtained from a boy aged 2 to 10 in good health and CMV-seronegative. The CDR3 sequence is CASSFVDNPGNTIYF. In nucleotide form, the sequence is TGTGCCAGCAGCTTCGTCGACAACCCTGGAAACACCATATATTTT.